This T cell receptor beta chain was obtained from a study of T cells in women clearing cervical HPV infection. At the level of the study: Controls were women whose single incident HPV16 infection cleared within 12 months without precancer or cancer. Only a few women had HLA typing results available. Study-level points and caveats: TRBV6-7 relative abundance averaged approximately 0.1% in cases and 0.16% in controls.

Germline lookup yields CDR1 SNHLY and CDR2 FYNNEI. With 5 bases removed from V and 8 bases from J, the gap between germline ends came to 11 bases. CDR3 length equals 12 residues. The method was immunoSEQ multiplex PCR; TCRdb's version includes in-frame clones alone and lacks a portion of them. This sample's table has 22,000 or so clones. Regarding this clone: What it binds is not known. The read is 3 residues too short to cover the CDR3 end, so that end is filled in from the germline J gene.

This receptor was taken from a woman between 18 and 69 years old with a cervical HPV16 infection that either progressed to CIN3+ or cleared (not recorded which). The sample was blood buffy coat. The chain has TRBV2 and TRBJ2-3, with no clear D. The DNA read from the CDR3 is TGTGCCAGCAGTAAAGAGAGAGGTACG. Translation gives CASSKERGT. The full-length CDR3 reads as CASSKERGTQYF. Based on the CDR3 plus reference TRBV2 and TRBJ2-3, the full variable domain is EPEVTQTPSHQVTQMGQEVILRCVPISNHLYFYWYRQILGQKVEFLVSFYNNEISEKSEIFDDQFSVERPDGSNFTLKIRSTKLEDSAMYFCASSKERGTQYFGPGTRLTVL.